In its sample, the clone carrying this TCR beta chain was seen many times. Antigen specificity is unknown. The CDR3 sequence is 15 residues long. V dropped 7 bases and J dropped 4; count of bases not matched to a gene: 10. Germline V gene sequence: CDR1 SGHDT, CDR2 YYEEEE. Time point: newly diagnosed GD, antithyroid drugs for less than 3 months. RNA from PBMCs was the source of the TCR library. Patients hailed from an endocrinology department in Xi'an, China. A roughly 8.3-milliliter sample of peripheral blood was drawn into EDTA tubes. The entry originates in a study of regulatory T cells in long-lasting Graves disease. General study findings and limits: With persistent disease, TRBV28, TRBJ1-2 and TRBJ2-5 were the favored segments. Whereas approximately 950 public clonotypes were shared by new patients, persistent patients shared more, at some 2,500.

Assembly of TCR beta libraries relied on iRepertoire HTBI primers together with Arm-PCR of CDR3 regions. TCRdb re-called the multiplex PCR reads with MiXCR, one entry per CDR3 protein. In the table there are approximately 300,000 distinct CDR3 sequences, about a sixth of which are singletons. The specimen was peripheral blood mononuclear cells (PBMCs), collected at new diagnosis, from a patient treated with antithyroid drugs. J is TRBJ2-7 and V is TRBV5-6, with 11 bases aligning to TRBD2. The sequence was obtained from a female donor with Graves disease. CDR3 coding DNA: TGTGCCAGCGCCTCACTAGCGGGAGTTGGGTACGAGCAGTACTTC. Protein: CASASLAGVGYEQYF.